A selection of T cell receptor beta chains follows, all from one sample in a study of T cells in Graves' hyperthyroidism and ophthalmopathy. Using its own MiXCR run on the multiplex PCR reads, TCRdb lists one record per CDR3 protein. The table lists about 200,000 distinct CDR3 sequences, 17% of them singletons. The sequencing input was blood. The receptor set was obtained from a woman aged 45-65 years with Graves' hyperthyroidism. Each CDR3 is given with its conserved first and last residue. Fields, in order: clone size, V gene, D gene, CDR3 length, J gene, CDR3 DNA, CDR3 protein. D genes are given only for firm matches. Some rows mark clone size as missing; the rest say once, few, many or name a class of expanded clone.

.	TRBV4-2	.	12	TRBJ1-1	TGTGCCAGCAGCCCGGCTGGGACTGAAGCTTTCTTT	CASSPAGTEAFF
many	TRBV5-5	TRBD1	14	TRBJ1-1	TGTGCCAGCAGCTTCGGACAGGGTTTCGCTGAAGCTTTCTTT	CASSFGQGFAEAFF
few	TRBV6-5	.	16	TRBJ1-3	TGTGCCAGCAGTTACCAGTCTCCCATCTCTGGAAACACCATATATTTT	CASSYQSPISGNTIYF
.	TRBV5-1	TRBD2	14	TRBJ2-5	TGCGCCAGCAGCTTGGGCGGGAGTAAAGAGACCCAGTACTTC	CASSLGGSKETQYF
many	TRBV27	TRBD2	17	TRBJ2-5	TGTGCCAGCAGTCGAACCTTCGGACTAGCGGGAGGAGAGACCCAGTACTTC	CASSRTFGLAGGETQYF
.	TRBV19	.	15	TRBJ2-1	TGTGCCAGTACCACAGCTCAGGACAGCTACAATGAGCAGTTCTTC	CASTTAQDSYNEQFF
few	TRBV12-3/TRBV12-4	.	17	TRBJ1-5	TGTGCCAGCAGTTTAAACCTACAGGGAAGTATCAATCAGCCCCAGCATTTT	CASSLNLQGSINQPQHF
many	TRBV6-1	.	14	TRBJ1-5	TGTGCCAGCAGTGTTCGGGACGGGGGCCAGCCCCAGCATTTT	CASSVRDGGQPQHF
many	TRBV7-2	TRBD2	16	TRBJ2-3	TGTGCCAGCAGCCCTACTAGCGGGACTAGCACAGATACGCAGTATTTT	CASSPTSGTSTDTQYF
many	TRBV18	TRBD1	13	TRBJ1-2	TGTGCCAGCTCACCTGACAGGGGGCCTGGCTACACCTTC	CASSPDRGPGYTF
many	TRBV5-5	.	13	TRBJ2-2	TGTGCCAGCAGCTTGGTCCCCGAGGGGGAGCTGTTTTTT	CASSLVPEGELFF
few	TRBV29-1	.	13	TRBJ1-4	TGCAGCGTTGGCAGGCAGGGAAATGAAAAACTGTTTTTT	CSVGRQGNEKLFF
.	TRBV5-8	.	16	TRBJ2-7	TGTGCCAGCAGCTTAATCATGTCTGGGGTCGTCAACGAGCAGTACTTC	CASSLIMSGVVNEQYF
few	TRBV3-1	TRBD2	14	TRBJ2-1	TGTGCCAGCAGCCGGGCTAGCGGGCTGGCTGTGCAGTTCTTC	CASSRASGLAVQFF
.	TRBV18	.	13	TRBJ1-1	TGTGCCAGTCAACGGGACACCACAATTGAAGCTTTCTTT	CASQRDTTIEAFF
.	TRBV6-2/TRBV6-3	TRBD2	17	TRBJ2-3	TGTGCCAGCAGGGTATCGGGACTAGCGGGGATCACAGATACGCAGTATTTT	CASRVSGLAGITDTQYF
many	TRBV29-1	.	12	TRBJ2-2	TGCAGCGTTGAACGGAACACCGGGGAGCTGTTTTTT	CSVERNTGELFF
many	TRBV13	.	12	TRBJ2-3	TGTGCCAGCAGCTTAGAATTCGGTACGCAGTATTTT	CASSLEFGTQYF
.	TRBV12-5	.	18	TRBJ2-1	TGTGCTAGTGGTTTGGCACTACTGGGGGGACTCAAGAGGAATGAGCAGTTCTTC	CASGLALLGGLKRNEQFF
many	TRBV7-9	TRBD2	15	TRBJ2-5	TGTGCCAGCAGCCGCAACGGACTAGTCCAAGAGACCCAGTACTTC	CASSRNGLVQETQYF
.	TRBV5-1	.	14	TRBJ2-5	TGCGCCAGCAGCTTGCTGGGGAGTGGGGAGACCCAGTACTTC	CASSLLGSGETQYF
many	TRBV20-1	TRBD1	14	TRBJ2-7	TGCAGTGCGTCCGGGACAGGGATCTCCTACGAGCAGTACTTC	CSASGTGISYEQYF
.	TRBV20-1	.	13	TRBJ1-1	TGCAGTGCTAGAGTAAACAGTTACACTGAAGCTTTCTTT	CSARVNSYTEAFF
few	TRBV6-7	TRBD2	18	TRBJ2-2	TGTGCCAGCAGTTACTCCCTCGGACTAGCGGGGGGGGGCGGGGAGCTGTTTTTT	CASSYSLGLAGGGGELFF
few	TRBV7-7	TRBD2	14	TRBJ2-2	TGTGCTAGCAGCTCTAGGGGACTAACCGGGGAGCTGTTTTTT	CASSSRGLTGELFF
many	TRBV6-1	.	14	TRBJ1-6	TGTGCCAGCAGAAATACAGGGATTGGTTCACCCCTCCACTTT	CASRNTGIGSPLHF
.	TRBV10-2	.	15	TRBJ2-7	TGCGCCAGCAGTGCCATCCGGGGCGGGTCCTACGAGCAGTACTTC	CASSAIRGGSYEQYF
many	TRBV6-5	.	13	TRBJ2-2	TGTGCCAGCAGTTACGTGTTTCCCGGGGAGCTGTTTTTT	CASSYVFPGELFF
few	TRBV6-1	TRBD1	15	TRBJ1-6	TGTGCCAGCAGTGAACTGTGGGACAGGGCTTCACCCCTCCACTTT	CASSELWDRASPLHF
.	TRBV7-6	.	15	TRBJ1-1	TGTGCCAGCAGCTTAGCCGCCGGACTGAACACTGAAGCTTTCTTT	CASSLAAGLNTEAFF
.	TRBV15	.	13	TRBJ1-6	TGTGCCACCAGCAGAAATACAGGGTCGGCCCTCCACTTT	CATSRNTGSALHF
few	TRBV28	TRBD2	19	TRBJ2-5	TGTGCCAGCAGTTTAAAAACCCTCGGACTAGCGGGACTTTGGGGGACCCAGTACTTC	CASSLKTLGLAGLWGTQYF
.	TRBV20-1	TRBD2	13	TRBJ2-7	TGCAGTGCTACCCGGGACTATTCCTACGAGCAGTACTTC	CSATRDYSYEQYF
.	TRBV6-6	.	13	TRBJ2-5	TGTGCCAGCAGTTACGGCCCCGAGGTGACCCAGTACTTC	CASSYGPEVTQYF
.	TRBV24-1	.	16	TRBJ2-1	TGTGCCACCAGTGATTTAATGTCATATGGGGGCGAAGAGCAGTTCTTC	CATSDLMSYGGEEQFF
many	TRBV3-1	TRBD1	14	TRBJ1-2	TGTGCCAGCAGGCGACAGGGGGCTAACTATGGCTACACCTTC	CASRRQGANYGYTF
.	TRBV19	.	13	TRBJ2-2	TGTGCCAGTAGCGTCAGAAACACCGGGGAGCTGTTTTTT	CASSVRNTGELFF
many	TRBV27	.	13	TRBJ2-1	TGTGCCAGCAGTTCCTCAACTGGGAATGAGCAGTTCTTC	CASSSSTGNEQFF
.	TRBV19	TRBD2	13	TRBJ2-5	TGTGCCAGTAAGGGACTAGCGTTGGAGACCCAGTACTTC	CASKGLALETQYF
many	TRBV13	.	15	TRBJ1-2	TGTGCCAGCAGCGAAAGAGGGACGGGGCTGTATGGCTACACCTTC	CASSERGTGLYGYTF
many	TRBV2	TRBD2	13	TRBJ2-1	TGTGCCAGTCTAGCGGGAGCTTTCAATGAGCAGTTCTTC	CASLAGAFNEQFF
.	TRBV18	.	16	TRBJ2-1	TGTGCCAGCCCACCCGAGACGGGTATGGTTTGGAATGAGCAGTTCTTC	CASPPETGMVWNEQFF